This TCR beta chain was captured in a study of control samples from healthy donors and cancer patients. Trimming removed 2 bases from V and 4 bases from J, with 6 bases in between. This CDR3 has 13 residues. Assay used: immunoSEQ multiplex PCR; TCRdb lists only in-frame clones, some missing. The sample lists 50,000 or so clones, 80% occurring once. The sequenced material came from blood. The V and J genes are TRBV12-3 or TRBV12-4 and TRBJ2-1; D is unclear. The sequence derives from an older man in good health. The CDR3 loop reads CASSLYRYNEQFF. CDR3 DNA: TGTGCCAGCAGTTTATACAGATACAATGAGCAGTTCTTC.